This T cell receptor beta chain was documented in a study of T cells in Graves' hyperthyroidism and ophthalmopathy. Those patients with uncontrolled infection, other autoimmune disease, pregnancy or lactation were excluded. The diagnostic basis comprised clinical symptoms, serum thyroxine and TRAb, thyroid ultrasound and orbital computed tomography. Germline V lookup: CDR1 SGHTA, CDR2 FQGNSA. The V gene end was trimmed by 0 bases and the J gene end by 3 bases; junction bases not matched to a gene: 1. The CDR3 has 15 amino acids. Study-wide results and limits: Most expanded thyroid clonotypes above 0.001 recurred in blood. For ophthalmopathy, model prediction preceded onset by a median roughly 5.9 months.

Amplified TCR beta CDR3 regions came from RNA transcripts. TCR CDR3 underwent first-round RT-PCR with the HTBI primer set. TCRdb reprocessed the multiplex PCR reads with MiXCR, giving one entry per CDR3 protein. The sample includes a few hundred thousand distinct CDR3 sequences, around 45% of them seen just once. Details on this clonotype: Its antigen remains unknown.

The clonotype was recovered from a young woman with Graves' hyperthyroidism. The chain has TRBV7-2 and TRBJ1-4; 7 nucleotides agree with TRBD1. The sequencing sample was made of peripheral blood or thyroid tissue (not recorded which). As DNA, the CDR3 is TGTGCCAGCAGCTTAGCCAGGGGGTCTAATGAAAAACTGTTTTTT. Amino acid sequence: CASSLARGSNEKLFF.